The 30 T cell receptor beta chains below come from one sample, sequenced in a study of T cells after yellow fever vaccination. TCRdb re-called the 5' RACE reads with MiXCR, one entry per CDR3 protein. There are approximately 240,000 distinct CDR3 sequences in the sample; about 3.5% occur only once, and about a fifth lies in the top ten. Material: PBMCs, obtained 15 days after the yellow fever booster vaccination. The source of these receptors is a man between 18 and 29 years old who received the YFV17D yellow fever vaccine.

At least ten counts were recorded for this clonotype. The chain joins TRBV2 to TRBJ2-7; D is uncertain. V was cut by 2 bases and J by 0 bases, with 5 bases left in between. This CDR3 comprises 13 residues. In germline, CDR1 is SNHLY, CDR2 FYNNEI. The CDR3 loop reads CASSENFSYEQYV. As DNA, the CDR3 is TGTGCCAGCAGTGAAAACTTCTCCTACGAGCAGTACGTC.

This clonotype was seen at least ten times. The V call is TRBV12-3 or TRBV12-4, the J call TRBJ1-2; 8 nucleotides agree with TRBD1. Trimming took 3 bases from V and 5 from J; bases not matched to a gene: 8. This CDR3 region has 15 residues. Here the CDR3 reads CASSFAGGGEYGYTF. The DNA of the CDR3 is TGTGCCAGCAGTTTCGCAGGGGGCGGAGAATATGGCTACACCTTC.

There are many counts of this clonotype. V and J are TRBV6-6 and TRBJ2-5; 7 nucleotides line up with TRBD1. The CDR3 runs 15 residues. Trimming took 10 bases from V and 2 from J; bases not matched to a gene: 13. The germline CDR1 and CDR2 sequences are MNHNY and SVGAGI (reference sequence). CDR3 bases: TGTGCCAACCCCCCGGAAAGGGGGCTGCAAGAGACCCAGTACTTC. Translated: CANPPERGLQETQYF.

This clonotype was detected ten times or more. The chain links TRBV12-3 or TRBV12-4 to TRBJ2-1; perhaps TRBD1 as D (5 bases). V lost 2 bases, J lost 8 bases, and 13 bases lay in between. The CDR3 is 14 amino acids. The CDR3 nucleotides read TGTGCCAGCAGTTTAATGGCAGGGTGGCATGAGCAGTTCTTC. It encodes CASSLMAGWHEQFF.

This clonotype came up many times. This sequence joins TRBV20-1 and TRBJ2-3; D assignment may be TRBD1 or TRBD2 (5 bases each). The CDR3 spans 14 residues. Trimming took 5 bases from V and 0 from J, leaving 12 bases between them. The germline V gene encodes CDR1 DFQATT and CDR2 SNEGSKA (reference sequence). The CDR3 DNA sequence: TGCAGTGCTCCTAACCGGGACAGCACAGATACGCAGTATTTT. It codes for CSAPNRDSTDTQYF.

The chain recombines TRBV11-3 with TRBJ1-1; TRBD1 might be the D (6 bases). V dropped 0 bases and J dropped 5 bases, with 7 bases sitting between them. The CDR3 covers 13 residues. Germline CDR1 SGHNT, CDR2 YENEEA. The CDR3: CASSLEGTTEAFF. The CDR3 DNA follows: TGTGCCAGCAGCTTAGAAGGGACAACTGAAGCTTTCTTT. Variable domain in full (rest from reference TRBV11-3 and TRBJ1-1): EAGVVQSPRYKIIEKKQPVAFWCNPISGHNTLYWYLQNLGQGPELLIRYENEEAVDDSQLPKDRFSAERLKGVDSTLKIQPAELGDSAVYLCASSLEGTTEAFFGQGTRLTVV.

This clonotype has a count of ten or more. The chain joins TRBV19 to TRBJ1-1, with a possible D match to TRBD1 (6 bases). The V end was cut by 7 bases, the J end by 1 base, with 16 bases between. CDR1 LNHDA and CDR2 SQIVND come from the germline V gene (reference sequence). The CDR3 totals 15 residues. The CDR3 loop reads CASKWGAGRNTEAFF. CDR3 sequence (DNA): TGTGCCAGTAAGTGGGGGGCTGGTAGGAACACTGAAGCTTTCTTT.

This clonotype was seen at least ten times. The rearrangement uses TRBV5-1 and TRBJ1-1; tentatively, D is TRBD1 (5 bases). This CDR3 is built from 15 residues. CDR1 SGHRS and CDR2 YFSETQ come from the germline V gene. Trimming pared 0 bases from V and 12 bases from J, leaving 21 bases between. The DNA for the CDR3 is TGCGCCAGCAGCTTGGGCGTAAGAGCTGGGGGTCGGTCTTTCTTT. Protein product: CASSLGVRAGGRSFF. Combining the CDR3 with reference TRBV5-1 and TRBJ1-1 gives the whole variable domain KAGVTQTPRYLIKTRGQQVTLSCSPISGHRSVSWYQQTPGQGLQFLFEYFSETQRNKGNFPGRFSGRQFSNSRSEMNVSTLELGDSALYLCASSLGVRAGGRSFFGQGTRLTVV.

The table lists this clonotype with many counts. This sequence joins TRBV6-5 and TRBJ1-3, with 7 bases identical to TRBD1. The trim removed 6 bases at V and 2 bases at J, leaving 13 bases unmatched. CDR1 is MNHEY and CDR2 is SVGAGI in the germline V gene. The CDR3 sequence is 17 residues long. The CDR3 DNA reads TGTGCCAGCAGACGGACAGGATCCTATCTTACTGGAAACACCATATATTTT. As protein: CASRRTGSYLTGNTIYF.

This clonotype was found many times. The chain recombines TRBV20-1 with TRBJ2-2, with TRBD2 as a possible D gene (7 bases). The CDR3 spans 15 residues. Trimming removed 2 bases at V and 3 bases at J, with 13 bases between. CDR1 DFQATT and CDR2 SNEGSKA come from the germline V gene (reference sequence). CDR3 sequence reads: CSARLGGLDTGELFF. The CDR3 nucleotides are TGCAGTGCTAGACTGGGGGGGCTGGACACCGGGGAGCTGTTTTTT.

This clonotype showed up many times. CDR3 residues: CASSSERGGLLLEQYF. The CDR3 DNA follows: TGTGCCAGCAGCTCGGAACGGGGGGGCCTACTCCTCGAGCAGTACTTC. The V call is TRBV11-1, the J call TRBJ2-7; 8 bases are a match to TRBD2. Trimming at V came to 4 bases and at J to 6 bases, leaving 14 bases not matched to a gene. This CDR3 has 16 amino acids. Per the germline V gene, CDR1 is SGHAT and CDR2 is FQDESV (reference sequence).

The table lists this clonotype with many counts. The chain couples TRBV6-5 to TRBJ2-7, with TRBD1 matching 7 bases. The CDR3 consists of 16 residues. Trimming took 2 bases from V and 1 from J; bases not matched to a gene: 8. Germline V gene sequence: CDR1 MNHEY, CDR2 SVGAGI. CDR3 loop: CASSYRGQGLSYEQYF. The CDR3 region has the DNA TGTGCCAGCAGTTACAGGGGGCAGGGGTTGTCCTACGAGCAGTACTTC.

This clonotype was observed many times. This chain connects TRBV5-1 to TRBJ2-4, with 11 bases aligning to TRBD2. Germline CDR1 is SGHRS and CDR2 is YFSETQ. The CDR3 is 16 residues long. V trimming: 1 base; J trimming: 8 bases; junction bases outside the gene matches: 8. CDR3 coding DNA: TGCGCCAGCAGCTTGAAGGCTAGCGGGGGGTTCGACATTCAGTACTTC. This codes for CASSLKASGGFDIQYF.

The table lists this clonotype with many counts. The chain combines TRBV21-1 with TRBJ2-5; TRBD1 is the table's D call, not checked against the DNA. TRBV21-1 is a documented pseudogene. The CDR3 is 11 residues long. CDR3 in DNA: TGTGCCAACACGGGGCGGCAGACCCAGTACTTC. Protein sequence: CANTGRQTQYF.

Ten or more counts support this clonotype. The J gene is TRBJ2-7, the V gene TRBV12-5; D not certain. CDR1 is LGHNT and CDR2 is FRNRAP in the germline V gene. The CDR3 consists of 14 residues. V was pared by 7 bases and J by 5 bases, with 18 bases between. Here the CDR3 reads CASAWGPWVDEQYF. CDR3 bases: TGTGCTAGTGCCTGGGGTCCGTGGGTGGACGAGCAGTACTTC.

This clonotype has ten or more counts. This chain uses TRBV7-2 with TRBJ2-5; 7 nucleotides agree with TRBD2. Germline CDR1 reads SGHTA; CDR2 reads FQGNSA. The CDR3 consists of 13 residues. V trimming: 4 bases; J trimming: 7 bases; junction bases outside the gene matches: 6. CDR3 coding DNA: TGTGCCAGCAGCTATGAGCCGGGAGGGACCCAGTACTTC. Protein sequence: CASSYEPGGTQYF. The variable domain in full, with the rest retrieved from reference TRBV7-2 and TRBJ2-5, is GAGVSQSPSNKVTEKGKDVELRCDPISGHTALYWYRQSLGQGLEFLIYFQGNSAPDKSGLPSDRFSAERTGGSVSTLTIQRTQQEDSAVYLCASSYEPGGTQYFGPGTRLLVL.

At least ten counts were recorded for this clonotype. V usage is TRBV7-2 and J usage is TRBJ2-1; 7 nucleotides line up with TRBD2. Germline V gene data show CDR1 as SGHTA and CDR2 as FQGNSA. V shed 1 base, J shed 15 bases, and the junction held 18 bases outside the gene matches. The CDR3 has 16 amino acids. The CDR3 nucleotides are TGTGCCAGCAGCTTAGGGTCAGCGGGACTTAAGCTGGTTAGGTTCTTC. Protein: CASSLGSAGLKLVRFF.

This clonotype has only a few counts. The chain joins TRBV4-1 to TRBJ2-3; D unresolved. The V end lost 4 bases, the J end lost 0 bases, and 11 bases lay between the germline ends. CDR1 is MGHRA and CDR2 is YSYEKL in the germline V gene. This CDR3 contains 15 residues. The CDR3 region is CASSPRYVSTDTQYF. The CDR3 DNA sequence: TGCGCCAGCAGCCCAAGATACGTAAGCACAGATACGCAGTATTTT.

The J gene is TRBJ2-3, the V gene TRBV12-3 or TRBV12-4; no firm D call. This CDR3 has 14 residues. The V end was cut by 2 bases, the J end by 7 bases, with 13 bases between. The CDR3 here is CASSLSPSRNTQYF. CDR3 DNA sequence: TGTGCCAGCAGTTTATCGCCCAGCCGCAATACGCAGTATTTT.

Notes on this clonotype: Since a much larger clone is just one base distant, this may be a read error. This chain joins TRBV27 and TRBJ1-2, with 7 bases fitting TRBD1. The CDR3 is 14 amino acids. CDR1 MNHEY and CDR2 SMNVEV come from the germline V gene (reference sequence). CDR3 DNA sequence: TGTGCCTGCAGTGGAGAACAGGGGAACTATGGCTACACCTTC. This codes for CACSGEQGNYGYTF.

This clonotype appeared many times. The CDR3 coding sequence is TGTGCCAGCAGTGACTCCCCTGGCAGGGGCCGAACTAACTATGGCTACACCTTC. It is translated as CASSDSPGRGRTNYGYTF. This chain links TRBV6-4 with TRBJ1-2; tentative D call: TRBD1 (6 bases). The germline CDR1 and CDR2 sequences are MRHNA and SNTAGT. Trimming took 0 bases from V and 0 from J, leaving 17 bases between them. The CDR3 covers 18 residues.

This clonotype came up many times. The chain employs TRBV13 and TRBJ1-1; D is unresolved. The CDR3 runs 11 residues. Trimming stripped 8 bases from V and 4 bases from J, with 8 bases between. Germline V gene lookup returns CDR1 PRHDT and CDR2 FYEKMQ (reference sequence). CDR3 loop: CASGLATEAFF. In nucleotides, the CDR3 is TGTGCCAGCGGGCTCGCCACTGAAGCTTTCTTT.

There are many counts of this clonotype. V is TRBV7-2 and J is TRBJ2-2, with unresolved D. The V and J ends lost 5 bases and 1 base respectively, with 11 bases between them. Germline assignment: CDR1 SGHTA and CDR2 FQGNSA. CDR3 length: 15 amino acids. The CDR3 region is CASSQSGRNTGELFF. CDR3 in DNA: TGTGCCAGCAGCCAATCGGGCAGGAACACCGGGGAGCTGTTTTTT.

This clonotype was counted ten times or more. J is TRBJ2-1 and V is TRBV6-2 or TRBV6-3; D is possibly TRBD2 (5 bases). The V and J ends lost 2 bases and 5 bases respectively, with 10 bases between them. In germline, CDR1 is MNHEY, CDR2 SVGEGT. This CDR3 comprises 14 residues. CDR3 in amino acids: CASSYAGRNNEQFF. Here the CDR3 DNA reads TGTGCCAGCAGTTACGCTGGGAGAAACAATGAGCAGTTCTTC.

This clonotype appeared many times. CDR3 coding DNA: TGTGCCAGCTCTCCCGGGACAGAGGATCAGCCCCAGCATTTT. Amino acid sequence: CASSPGTEDQPQHF. The genes are TRBV18 and TRBJ1-5, with 7 bases that match TRBD1. The V gene's germline CDR1 is KGHSH and CDR2 LQKENI. This CDR3 comprises 14 residues. J was trimmed by 5 bases and V by 6 bases; bases with no gene match: 7.

This clonotype was counted at least ten times. The chain carries TRBV9 and TRBJ1-2, with D maybe TRBD1 (5 bases). The CDR3 length is 13 residues. Germline CDR1 SGDLS, CDR2 YYNGEE. Trimming stripped 1 base from V and 7 bases from J, with 11 bases between. The DNA of the CDR3 is TGTGCCAGCAGCGTAACCAGGGTGTCTGGCTACACCTTC. This codes for CASSVTRVSGYTF.

In its sample, this clonotype was seen many times. This chain connects TRBV5-1 to TRBJ2-5; a possible D gene is TRBD1 (5 bases). From germline, CDR1 is SGHRS and CDR2 YFSETQ. The V end was cut by 1 base, the J end by 1 base, with 14 bases between. The CDR3 is 16 residues long. CDR3: CASSLLVGRAQETQYF. The CDR3 nucleotides read TGCGCCAGCAGCTTGCTCGTTGGCAGGGCCCAAGAGACCCAGTACTTC.

This clonotype was recorded at least ten times. The CDR3 reads CASSSAAYGKETQYF. For the CDR3, the DNA is TGTGCCAGCAGTTCGGCCGCTTATGGAAAAGAGACCCAGTACTTC. This rearrangement joins TRBV12-3 or TRBV12-4 to TRBJ2-5, with no clear D. The CDR3 sequence is 15 residues long. Trimming cost V 4 bases and J 3 bases, with 15 bases left between them.

There are many counts of this clonotype. The chain links TRBV30 to TRBJ1-1, with unresolved D. Germline lookup yields CDR1 GTSNPN and CDR2 SVGIG (reference sequence). The CDR3 consists of 12 residues. V was trimmed by 0 bases and J by 6 bases, leaving 8 bases between them. This CDR3 is CAWSVPRPEAFF. CDR3 DNA: TGTGCCTGGAGTGTACCCCGCCCTGAAGCTTTCTTT.

This clonotype was seen ten or more times. J is TRBJ2-5 and V is TRBV20-1; D might be TRBD2 (6 bases). The V gene lost 0 bases and the J gene lost 5 bases, with 10 bases spanning the gap. The germline CDR1 and CDR2 sequences are DFQATT and SNEGSKA (reference sequence). The CDR3 spans 13 residues. CDR3 bases: TGCAGTGCTAGAGAGGCAGGGAGGGAGACCCAGTACTTC. Residues: CSAREAGRETQYF.